This T cell receptor beta chain was sequenced for a study of shared clonotypes between healthy human individuals. The protocol was immunoSEQ multiplex PCR, while the TCRdb copy is restricted to in-frame clones and leaves out a portion. The sample yields millions of clones, just over 90% seen once. Germline CDR1 reads MNHEY; CDR2 reads SVGAGI. The V end lost 2 bases, the J end lost 2 bases, and 12 bases lay between the germline ends. The CDR3 consists of 15 residues. The rearrangement links TRBV6-5 to TRBJ1-2; D remains unclear. This TCR was sampled from a young man in good health. The sequenced sample consisted of naive CD4+ T cells sorted from blood. Subset reported: CD45RA+ positively selected. This CDR3 is CASSYPGRANYGYTF. Written as DNA, the CDR3 is TGTGCCAGCAGTTACCCCGGAAGGGCCAACTATGGCTACACCTTC.